The source of this T cell receptor beta chain is a study of metastatic and nonmetastatic thyroid tumors. This CDR3 is built from 14 residues. The V and J ends lost 2 bases and 7 bases respectively, with 15 bases between them. Germline values: CDR1 MNHNS, CDR2 SASEGT. TCRdb re-called the PCR reads with MiXCR. The profile shows about 12,000 clones, 20% to 25% of them singletons. This clone has a handful of counts. This sequence may be a read error, since a much larger clone differs from it by one base. Patients were all untreated before their thyroid surgery. The sequencing sample was made of blood. The source is a male donor with papillary thyroid cancer or a benign thyroid nodule (not recorded which). Some clones in this sample may be carry-over from other donors' samples. V gene TRBV6-1 combines with J gene TRBJ2-7; TRBD1 might be the D (5 bases). The CDR3 bases are TGTGCCAGCAGTGAAATTCAGGGAAGGGTGGAGCAGTACTTC. As protein: CASSEIQGRVEQYF.